Reported below is one TCR beta chain. Its antigen is undetermined. This record comes from a study of T-cell memory formation after mild COVID-19. Overall study results and limits: Clonal second-wave expansions that peaked on day 37 had unconfirmed SARS-CoV-2 specificity. Day 15 to 85 contracting clones showed balanced CD4/CD8; day 15 to 37 expanders favored CD4+.

One entry per CDR3 protein, called by TCRdb with MiXCR from the 5' RACE reads. The data show 200,000 to 250,000 distinct CDR3 sequences, 15% seen once. The V gene end was trimmed by 0 bases and the J gene end by 5 bases; junction bases not matched to a gene: 2. The CDR3 extends over 15 amino acids. Per the germline V gene, CDR1 is ENHRY and CDR2 is SYGVKD. Sequencing was performed on PBMCs or a T cell subset sorted from them (not recorded which). The receptor was derived from an adult woman who had mild COVID-19 (a few samples of this study predate the infection). Cell type and time point are not known. The chain employs TRBV10-3 and TRBJ2-7; 12 positions match TRBD2. The CDR3 region is CAISESTSGSDEQYF. CDR3 in DNA: TGTGCCATCAGTGAGTCGACTAGCGGGAGCGACGAGCAGTACTTC.